This T cell receptor (beta chain) stems from a study of T cells in Graves' hyperthyroidism and ophthalmopathy (dated 2019 in TCRdb). Looking at the study overall: Peripheral blood was sampled at the time of initial diagnosis, prior to any treatment. In addition, the study compared T-cell repertoires in thyroid tissue and in blood from about 6 Graves' hyperthyroidism patients. To identify distinguishing TCR V-J signatures, a discovery cohort of 100 or so patients was used, comprising some 45 with Graves' ophthalmopathy and some 60 with stable Graves' hyperthyroidism. After blood sampling, hyperthyroidism patients were treated with methimazole at a starting dose of 30 mg daily, and ophthalmopathy patients were treated with high-dose intravenous methylprednisolone. For training and testing, the roughly 97 patients in the discovery cohort were randomly divided in a 7:3 ratio. An independent validation cohort of under 20 hyperthyroidism patients and 17 patients who later progressed to ophthalmopathy tested prospective prediction of ophthalmopathy. The paper reports TCR Vbeta CDR3 sequencing of more than 120 peripheral blood samples: approximately 43 ophthalmopathy, fewer than 85 hyperthyroidism and around 17 progressor patients. Broad study findings and their caveats: A 13 V-J signature model separated ophthalmopathy from stable hyperthyroidism, with approximately 87% sensitivity and roughly 81% specificity in cross-validation and 80%/75% in testing. In validation, progression to ophthalmopathy was predicted by the model with almost 71% sensitivity and around 75% specificity, a median of approximately 6.5 months before onset. Most expanded thyroid clonotypes (frequency above 0.001) were also detected in blood, a finding suggesting that blood repertoires may reflect thyroid immune responses. Sample size was not statistically predetermined, and investigators were not blinded to group allocation.

Hyperthyroidism patients were newly diagnosed, had a disease duration of under 2 months, and were aged 18 to 65 years. Patients with uncontrolled infections, other autoimmune diseases, pregnancy or lactation were excluded. Diagnoses relied on clinical symptoms, serum thyroxine and TRAb, thyroid ultrasound and orbital computed tomography. Blood from progressor patients was drawn when they were first diagnosed with hyperthyroidism, before any ophthalmopathy symptoms appeared. Ficoll-Paque density gradient centrifugation was used to isolate PBMCs from approximately 10 ml of fresh peripheral blood. Progressor patients were first diagnosed with Graves' hyperthyroidism and then developed ophthalmopathy during follow-up. Total RNA was extracted with Trizol reagent, and quality was checked on an Agilent 2100 Bioanalyzer. Including cysteine and phenylalanine, the CDR3 has 16 amino acids. Kept here is only the CDR3 DNA, which spans 48 bases and is read in frame from base 1. The germline V gene sets CDR1 to MNHEY and CDR2 to SVGAGI. At the junction V is shortened by 3 bases and J by 5 bases; bases outside the gene matches: 12.

A few counts support this clonotype. The target of this receptor is not known. No per-base quality is available; no much larger clone lies one base away. The TCR beta CDR3 regions were amplified from RNA transcripts. A first-round RT-PCR of the TCR CDR3 used the HTBI primer set with the Qiagen OneStep RT-PCR kit. A second multiplex PCR round built the libraries, followed by size selection and purification. Sequencing of the libraries was done on an Illumina HiSeq2000 using paired-end 100 bp reads. In the paper's pipeline: Raw data were processed with SOAPnuke, discarding reads with adapters, uncalled bases, mean Phred below 15, or no exact constant-primer or identifier match. COPE v1.2.5 was used to merge high-quality paired reads, and clonotypes were defined as unique nucleotide sequences. MiTCR v1.1 was used to align clonotypes to the IMGT TRBV, TRBD and TRBJ reference segments. Only V-J combinations with frequency above 0.0001, covering roughly 99% of repertoires, were analysed. A TCS score was defined as the ratio of F50 (clonal expansion) to E x V (chaos), with BLOSUM62-based TCRdist applied between CDR3 peptides within each V-J. Welch's t-statistics and random forest reduced fewer than 600 V-J features to some 14, which were used in a naive Bayes classifier (R e1071). The raw public reads went through TCRdb reprocessing: fastp at Q25, MiXCR clone calling, in-frame beta chains kept. A single entry per CDR3 protein holds the most common genes and DNA from its merged rows. The authors' filters were not applied to this entry. For this sample the table gives 730,000 or so distinct CDR3 sequences, of which 18% were detected only once. The ten largest make up around 15% of the sample.

The clonotype was recovered from a woman between 45 and 60 years old with Graves' hyperthyroidism that later progressed to Graves' ophthalmopathy. The sequencing sample was made of blood. The chain is encoded by TRBV6-5 joined to TRBJ1-1; 7 bases in between match TRBD1. Here is the DNA: TGTGCCAGCAGTTATGACCCGCGACAGGGATGGACTGAAGCTTTCTTT. This is translated as CASSYDPRQGWTEAFF.